This is a list of T cell receptor beta chains from one sample in a study of cytotoxic CD8 clonotypes in ibrutinib-treated CLL. Assay: immunoSEQ multiplex PCR; the TCRdb copy retains only in-frame clones and omits some. This table holds roughly 76,000 clones, around 84% found once. The input for sequencing was PBMCs, taken at disease progression, from a patient treated with ibrutinib. The receptors were sampled from a human donor with chronic lymphocytic leukemia. The CDR3 runs from the conserved cysteine through the conserved F or W. A D gene is named only where the DNA matches it firmly. The size of a clone is reported for some rows only, either as once, few or many, or as a class for expanded clones.

j_gene,abundance,v_gene,d_gene,CDR3aa,CDR3nt
TRBJ1-3,.,TRBV19,TRBD1,CASSTDRGSGNTIYF,TGTGCCAGTAGTACCGACAGGGGCTCTGGAAACACCATATATTTT
TRBJ1-1,.,TRBV4-1,TRBD1,CASSQDRDTEAFF,TGCGCCAGCAGCCAGGACAGGGACACTGAAGCTTTCTTT
TRBJ1-4,.,TRBV19,.,CASSIGRKNEKLFF,TGTGCCAGTAGTATTGGCAGGAAGAATGAAAAACTGTTTTTT
TRBJ2-7,.,TRBV10-3,TRBD1,CAIAGAGTGEEEQYF,TGTGCCATCGCAGGGGCAGGGACAGGGGAGGAAGAGCAGTACTTC
TRBJ1-1,.,TRBV27,.,CASSPRGRFNTEAFF,TGTGCCAGCAGTCCCCGTGGAAGATTTAACACTGAAGCTTTCTTT
TRBJ1-3,.,TRBV30,.,CAWVTTGRSGNTIYF,TGTGCCTGGGTTACGACAGGTCGCTCTGGAAACACCATATATTTT
TRBJ2-7,.,TRBV10-1,.,CASSESGLSEQYF,TGCGCCAGCAGTGAGTCCGGACTGAGCGAGCAGTACTTC
TRBJ2-5,.,TRBV2,.,CASSEPPPWTQYF,TGTGCCAGCAGTGAACCGCCGCCGTGGACCCAGTACTTC
TRBJ2-6,.,TRBV30,.,CASTGKLGSGANVLTF,TGTGCCTCTACAGGAAAACTAGGCTCTGGGGCCAACGTCCTGACTTTC
TRBJ2-1,once,TRBV5-1,.,CASSAHHEQFF,TGCGCCAGCAGCGCCCACCATGAGCAGTTCTTC
TRBJ2-7,.,TRBV7-9,TRBD1,CASSSHRQGVVYEQYF,TGTGCCAGCAGCTCACATCGACAGGGGGTGGTGTACGAGCAGTACTTC
TRBJ2-2,.,TRBV29-1,TRBD1,CSVGPGQGITGELFF,TGCAGCGTCGGCCCCGGACAGGGGATCACCGGGGAGCTGTTTTTT
TRBJ2-2,once,TRBV2,.,CASLDPGTENTGELFF,TGTGCCAGCCTGGACCCGGGAACAGAGAACACCGGGGAGCTGTTTTTT
TRBJ1-3,.,TRBV19,TRBD1,CASRSTGVRNTIYF,TGTGCCAGTAGGTCGACAGGGGTCCGGAACACCATATATTTT
TRBJ2-2,.,TRBV11-2,.,CASSYQGTGELFF,TGTGCCAGCAGCTACCAGGGTACCGGGGAGCTGTTTTTT
TRBJ1-1,.,TRBV10-1,.,CASSVWGAAAFF,TGCGCCAGCAGTGTATGGGGCGCGGCGGCTTTCTTT
TRBJ1-1,.,TRBV5-4,.,CASSLDRHTEAFF,TGTGCCAGCAGCTTGGACAGGCACACTGAAGCTTTCTTT
TRBJ1-4,.,TRBV29-1,.,CSVERQGGEKLFF,TGCAGCGTTGAGCGGCAGGGAGGTGAAAAACTGTTTTTT
TRBJ2-7,few,TRBV4-2,.,CASSQEDYHYEQYF,TGTGCCAGCAGCCAAGAGGACTACCACTACGAGCAGTACTTC
TRBJ2-7,.,TRBV30,.,CAWSRGGSSYEQYF,TGTGCCTGGAGTCGGGGAGGAAGCTCCTACGAGCAGTACTTC
TRBJ1-6,.,TRBV5-1,TRBD1,CASSPGQGESPLHF,TGCGCCAGCAGCCCGGGACAGGGGGAATCACCCCTCCACTTT
TRBJ2-7,.,TRBV6-6,.,CASSFDILMVGQYF,TGTGCCAGCAGTTTTGACATATTAATGGTGGGGCAGTACTTC
TRBJ2-7,.,TRBV6-6,TRBD2,CASSKLAGAYEQYF,TGTGCCAGCAGTAAACTAGCGGGGGCCTACGAGCAGTACTTC
TRBJ1-1,few,TRBV18,.,CASSPPPQGHTEAFF,TGTGCCAGCTCACCACCGCCCCAGGGCCACACTGAAGCTTTCTTT
TRBJ2-7,.,TRBV18,.,CASSPPTLGRNEQYF,TGTGCCAGCTCACCGCCGACTTTGGGGCGCAACGAGCAGTACTTC
TRBJ1-1,.,TRBV25-1,.,CASRWGGMNTEAFF,TGTGCCAGCAGATGGGGGGGAATGAACACTGAAGCTTTCTTT
TRBJ2-7,.,TRBV15,TRBD2,CATSRDFRTSGKHEQYF,TGTGCCACCAGCAGAGACTTCCGGACTAGCGGGAAGCACGAGCAGTACTTC
TRBJ1-6,.,TRBV5-1,.,CASSLVLQGWDSPLHF,TGCGCCAGCAGCTTGGTCCTCCAGGGGTGGGATTCACCCCTCCACTTT
TRBJ1-1,.,TRBV5-4,.,CASSLDLSEAFF,TGTGCCAGCAGCTTGGATTTGTCCGAAGCTTTCTTT
TRBJ1-1,.,TRBV6-5,.,CASSRRDTEAFF,TGTGCCAGCAGCCGGAGGGATACTGAAGCTTTCTTT
TRBJ1-2,.,TRBV28,.,CASSRRGASYGYTF,TGTGCCAGCAGCCGGCGGGGGGCCTCTTATGGCTACACCTTC
TRBJ1-2,.,TRBV2,.,CASSEDTQGTGGYTF,TGTGCCAGCAGTGAAGATACTCAGGGCACGGGGGGCTACACCTTC
TRBJ1-4,.,TRBV4-2,.,CASSQGAAATNEKLFF,TGTGCCAGCAGCCAAGGGGCGGCCGCCACTAATGAAAAACTGTTTTTT
TRBJ1-5,.,TRBV2,.,CASSPGQNNQPQHF,TGTGCCAGCAGCCCTGGACAGAATAATCAGCCCCAGCATTTT
TRBJ2-7,once,TRBV10-3,TRBD2,CAISPGLVSYEQYF,TGTGCCATCAGCCCGGGACTAGTCTCCTACGAGCAGTACTTC
TRBJ1-2,.,TRBV7-7,TRBD1,CASSFARTGHGYTF,TGTGCCAGCAGCTTCGCTCGGACAGGCCATGGCTACACCTTC
TRBJ1-3,once,TRBV9,.,CASSVARPGNTIYF,TGTGCCAGCAGCGTAGCCCGTCCTGGAAACACCATATATTTT
TRBJ1-2,once,TRBV4-1,.,CASSQDRNYGYTF,TGCGCCAGCAGCCAAGACAGAAACTATGGCTACACCTTC
TRBJ2-1,.,TRBV6-1,TRBD2,CASSAPGLAPKRDEQFF,TGTGCCAGCAGTGCACCGGGACTAGCGCCCAAGCGGGATGAGCAGTTCTTC
TRBJ1-2,.,TRBV19,TRBD1,CASVDRRDRKLYGYTF,TGTGCCAGTGTAGACCGCCGGGACAGGAAACTTTATGGCTACACCTTC
TRBJ2-3,.,TRBV7-8,TRBD2,CASSTKAGGATDTQYF,TGTGCCAGCAGCACGAAAGCGGGAGGGGCAACAGATACGCAGTATTTT
TRBJ1-1,.,TRBV6-5,.,CASSYSRYTEAFF,TGTGCCAGCAGTTACTCGAGATACACTGAAGCTTTCTTT
TRBJ2-7,.,TRBV6-5,.,CASSYKFLAHYEQYF,TGTGCCAGCAGTTACAAGTTCTTGGCTCACTACGAGCAGTACTTC
TRBJ1-5,.,TRBV6-1,.,CASNPPWGNQPQHF,TGTGCCAGCAACCCGCCCTGGGGCAATCAGCCCCAGCATTTT
TRBJ1-1,.,TRBV6-5,.,CASRLGQFGNTEAFF,TGTGCCAGCAGGCTCGGACAGTTCGGGAACACTGAAGCTTTCTTT
TRBJ1-2,.,TRBV10-3,.,CASRGAGGYTF,TGTGCCTCGAGGGGCGCGGGTGGCTACACCTTC
TRBJ2-2,.,TRBV11-3,TRBD2,CASSDWTSGSSSGELFF,TGTGCCAGCAGCGACTGGACTAGCGGGAGTTCTTCCGGGGAGCTGTTTTTT
TRBJ2-7,.,TRBV4-1,.,CASSQESSYEQYF,TGCGCCAGCAGCCAAGAGAGTTCCTACGAGCAGTACTTC
TRBJ2-7,.,TRBV6-1,.,CASRSGYEQYF,TGTGCCAGCAGGTCGGGATACGAGCAGTACTTC
TRBJ1-2,.,TRBV10-3,.,CAIRATGPNYGYTF,TGTGCCATCAGAGCGACAGGCCCTAACTATGGCTACACCTTC
TRBJ2-5,.,TRBV29-1,TRBD1,CSVLDRGGETQYF,TGCAGCGTTCTCGACAGGGGCGGGGAGACCCAGTACTTC
TRBJ2-1,.,TRBV19,.,CASSYGTEYNEQFF,TGTGCCAGTAGTTATGGGACGGAATACAATGAGCAGTTCTTC
TRBJ1-1,.,TRBV10-3,TRBD1,CAIRRDRGHTEAFF,TGTGCCATCAGAAGGGACAGGGGGCACACTGAAGCTTTCTTT
TRBJ1-2,.,TRBV27,.,CASSLSRKYGYTF,TGTGCCAGCAGTTTATCGCGAAAGTATGGCTACACCTTC